Sequencing of this T cell receptor beta chain was carried out in a study of blood T cell repertoires in COVID-19. Study as a whole: Acute-phase and convalescent COVID-19 samples originated in the United States, Italy and Spain.

J lost 4 bases, V lost 9 bases, and 8 bases had no gene match. The CDR3 totals 13 residues. CDR1 is LNHDA and CDR2 is SQIVND in the germline V gene (reference sequence). Authors' processing steps: Amplified reference gene primers provided the basis for estimating nucleated cell counts. Sequencing was performed with immunoSEQ multiplex PCR; in TCRdb, only in-frame clones are kept and a portion is missing. For V, J and clone size, that table is used; D and trimming come from the DNA. The table shows fewer than 350,000 clones, with approximately 81% occurring only once. Individuals aged roughly 18 to 90 years were recruited from about two dozen US areas.

The chain couples TRBV19 to TRBJ1-1, with 7 bases aligning to TRBD1. This receptor was taken from a woman aged 45-65 years who had recovered from COVID-19. Sequenced input: PBMCs or T cells enriched from blood (not recorded which). In nucleotides, the CDR3 is TGTGCCAGCGCCGCAGGGGGAGGCACTGAAGCTTTCTTT. Its protein product is CASAAGGGTEAFF.